Listed below are T cell receptor beta chains from one sample, sequenced in a study of early T cells in non-severe SARS-CoV-2 infection. TCRdb reanalysed the 5' RACE reads using MiXCR and keeps one entry per CDR3 protein. This sample carries roughly 90,000 distinct CDR3 sequences, 11% to 15% of them seen once, and the ten largest clones take under 4%. Sequenced: whole blood. The receptor source for this set is an adult who was a healthcare worker with PCR-confirmed SARS-CoV-2 infection or an uninfected control (not recorded which). The CDR3 runs from the conserved cysteine through the conserved F or W. D genes are given only for firm matches. Clone size appears in some rows only: once, few, many, or a class for an expanded clone.

-,TRBV27,TRBJ2-7,-,CASSSSPLVAGAGEQYF,TGTGCCAGCAGTTCTTCCCCACTAGTTGCCGGGGCGGGCGAGCAGTACTTC
-,TRBV7-9,TRBJ2-1,-,CASSPRPGASEQSF,TGTGCCAGCAGTCCAAGGCCGGGGGCCAGTGAGCAGTCCTTC
TRBD1,TRBV4-1,TRBJ2-2,-,CASSQEDRDTGELFF,TGCGCCAGCAGCCAAGAGGACAGGGATACCGGGGAGCTGTTTTTT
TRBD1,TRBV27,TRBJ1-2,-,CASRRDRDGNYGYTF,TGTGCCAGCAGGCGGGACAGGGATGGGAACTATGGCTACACCTTC
TRBD2,TRBV28,TRBJ2-7,few,CASSLAGAAYEQYF,TGTGCCAGCAGTTTAGCGGGAGCGGCCTACGAGCAGTACTTC
TRBD2,TRBV7-9,TRBJ2-7,-,CASSPSGLAGDNEQYF,TGTGCCAGCAGCCCTTCGGGACTAGCGGGAGATAACGAGCAGTACTTC
-,TRBV20-1,TRBJ1-3,few,CSARPGVFGNTIYF,TGCAGTGCTAGACCTGGGGTTTTTGGAAACACCATATATTTT
-,TRBV7-6,TRBJ2-3,few,CASSLRQGNTDTQYF,TGTGCCAGCAGCTTAAGGCAGGGGAACACAGATACGCAGTATTTT
-,TRBV12-3/TRBV12-4,TRBJ2-3,few,CASSALNTDTQYF,TGTGCCAGCAGTGCCCTTAACACAGATACGCAGTATTTT
-,TRBV11-1,TRBJ2-6,many,CASRQSSGANVLTF,TGTGCCAGCAGACAGAGCTCTGGGGCCAACGTCCTGACTTTC
-,TRBV20-1,TRBJ2-5,-,CRAKPGQPSGETQYF,TGCAGGGCGAAACCCGGACAGCCCTCCGGAGAGACCCAGTACTTC
-,TRBV12-3/TRBV12-4,TRBJ2-5,few,CASSPPPGQETQYF,TGTGCCAGCAGTCCCCCCCCGGGACAAGAGACCCAGTACTTC
TRBD1,TRBV6-1,TRBJ1-5,many,CASSEYDRGGQPQHF,TGTGCCAGCAGTGAATATGACAGGGGAGGACAGCCCCAGCATTTT
-,TRBV7-6,TRBJ2-1,many,CASSLGEEQFF,TGTGCCAGCAGCTTAGGGGAGGAGCAGTTCTTC
-,TRBV9,TRBJ1-3,few,CASSVTAGNTIYF,TGTGCCAGCAGCGTGACAGCTGGAAACACCATATATTTT
-,TRBV7-6,TRBJ2-1,many,CASSLGDHREQFF,TGTGCCAGCAGCTTAGGGGACCATCGGGAGCAGTTCTTC
-,TRBV14,TRBJ2-3,-,CASRQSTGSTDTQYF,TGTGCCAGCAGACAATCGACTGGTAGCACAGATACGCAGTATTTT
TRBD2,TRBV20-1,TRBJ2-3,-,CSVKRGGTDTQYF,TGCAGTGTAAAGCGGGGGGGCACAGATACGCAGTATTTT
-,TRBV27,TRBJ2-1,few,CASSSRGPNSNEQFF,TGTGCCAGCAGTTCACGGGGGCCCAATTCCAATGAGCAGTTCTTC
-,TRBV29-1,TRBJ2-1,few,CSVGERNEQFF,TGCAGCGTTGGGGAAAGAAATGAGCAGTTCTTC
-,TRBV24-1,TRBJ2-1,few,CATSGSGNEQFF,TGTGCCACCAGCGGGAGTGGCAATGAGCAGTTCTTC
-,TRBV20-1,TRBJ2-7,-,CSASPRQAYEQYF,TGCAGTGCTAGCCCCCGACAAGCCTACGAGCAGTACTTC
-,TRBV4-1,TRBJ2-7,-,CASSQEDSKYEQYF,TGCGCCAGCAGCCAGGAGGACTCAAAGTACGAGCAGTACTTC
-,TRBV6-1,TRBJ2-3,-,CASSFEDTDTQYF,TGTGCCAGCAGTTTTGAAGACACAGATACGCAGTATTTT
-,TRBV6-2/TRBV6-3,TRBJ1-1,-,CASSPAGRSTEAFF,TGTGCCAGCAGCCCGGCAGGGAGGTCCACTGAAGCTTTCTTT
TRBD2,TRBV5-4,TRBJ2-5,-,CASSKSRLARETQYF,TGTGCCAGCAGTAAATCCCGACTAGCTCGGGAGACCCAGTACTTC
TRBD1,TRBV20-1,TRBJ2-5,many,CSASGTGGTETQYF,TGCAGTGCATCCGGGACAGGGGGTACAGAGACCCAGTACTTC
-,TRBV6-1,TRBJ2-1,once,CASSATYPTGPRRDNEQFF,TGTGCCAGCAGTGCGACTTACCCCACGGGGCCGCGCCGAGACAATGAGCAGTTCTTC
-,TRBV7-8,TRBJ2-5,-,CASSLLMEGETQYF,TGTGCCAGCAGCTTATTGATGGAGGGAGAGACCCAGTACTTC
TRBD1,TRBV29-1,TRBJ2-2,-,CSVGVRGRTGELFF,TGCAGCGTTGGGGTCAGGGGGAGAACCGGGGAGCTGTTTTTT
TRBD1,TRBV29-1,TRBJ2-2,few,CSVALDRGSYTGELFF,TGCAGCGTTGCCCTCGACAGGGGATCGTACACCGGGGAGCTGTTTTTT
TRBD2,TRBV20-1,TRBJ2-7,-,CSARVGASGVYEQYF,TGCAGTGCTAGAGTCGGGGCTAGCGGGGTCTACGAGCAGTACTTC
TRBD1,TRBV6-6,TRBJ1-1,few,CASSNRQGWTEAFF,TGTGCCAGCAGTAATCGACAGGGATGGACTGAAGCTTTCTTT
TRBD2,TRBV20-1,TRBJ2-1,-,CSATPGLARNEQFF,TGCAGTGCTACCCCAGGACTAGCTAGGAATGAGCAGTTCTTC
TRBD1,TRBV7-2,TRBJ2-1,few,CASSRMTGPPYNEQFF,TGTGCCAGCAGCCGTATGACAGGGCCCCCCTACAATGAGCAGTTCTTC
-,TRBV29-1,TRBJ2-7,-,CSVVGDAYEQYF,TGCAGCGTTGTAGGGGACGCCTACGAGCAGTACTTC
TRBD1,TRBV12-3/TRBV12-4,TRBJ1-1,few,CASSPTGGLTEAFF,TGTGCCAGCAGCCCAACAGGGGGATTAACTGAAGCTTTCTTT
-,TRBV23-1,TRBJ2-7,-,CASSQEREAPEQYF,TGCGCCAGCAGTCAAGAGAGAGAGGCCCCCGAGCAGTACTTC
-,TRBV6-1,TRBJ1-1,-,CASKRGENTEAFF,TGTGCCAGCAAGCGGGGGGAGAACACTGAAGCTTTCTTT
-,TRBV2,TRBJ2-3,few,CASSEYPDTQYF,TGTGCCAGCAGTGAATATCCGGATACGCAGTATTTT
TRBD2,TRBV7-3,TRBJ2-1,many,CASSPRSTSGRNEQFF,TGTGCCAGCAGCCCCCGGAGCACTAGCGGGAGAAATGAGCAGTTCTTC
TRBD1,TRBV19,TRBJ2-5,few,CASSRSRDRIGGTQYF,TGTGCCAGTAGTAGGAGCCGGGACAGGATAGGAGGGACCCAGTACTTC
TRBD2,TRBV7-6,TRBJ2-5,many,CASSEISGGTGKTQYF,TGTGCCAGCAGCGAGATTAGCGGGGGTACCGGAAAGACCCAGTACTTC
-,TRBV21-1,TRBJ2-7,-,CASSKRTRLQVYEQYF,TGTGCCAGCAGCAAGAGGACTAGGTTACAAGTCTACGAGCAGTACTTC
-,TRBV27,TRBJ2-3,few,CASSLNRYTDTQYF,TGTGCCAGCAGTTTAAACAGATACACAGATACGCAGTATTTT
-,TRBV7-3,TRBJ2-2,many,CASSLTRGTGELFF,TGTGCCAGCAGCTTAACGAGGGGTACCGGGGAGCTGTTTTTT
-,TRBV7-6,TRBJ2-5,-,CASRTRSDGETQYF,TGTGCCAGCAGGACGAGGTCGGATGGGGAGACCCAGTACTTC
TRBD2,TRBV11-2,TRBJ2-3,-,CASSPRLATADTQYF,TGTGCCAGCAGCCCCCGACTAGCCACTGCAGATACGCAGTATTTT
TRBD2,TRBV9,TRBJ2-1,-,CASSPGGNEQFF,TGTGCCAGCAGCCCGGGGGGTAATGAGCAGTTCTTC
-,TRBV19,TRBJ1-5,many,CASNGGAGQPQHF,TGTGCCAGTAATGGGGGCGCGGGACAGCCCCAGCATTTT
TRBD2,TRBV2,TRBJ2-3,few,CASRGLADTDTQYF,TGTGCCAGCAGGGGACTAGCGGACACAGATACGCAGTATTTT
-,TRBV18,TRBJ1-1,-,CASSPRAREAFF,TGTGCCAGCTCACCTAGGGCCAGGGAAGCTTTCTTT
TRBD1,TRBV20-1,TRBJ2-2,few,CSARDRARGYTGELFF,TGCAGTGCTAGAGATCGGGCCAGGGGGTACACCGGGGAGCTGTTTTTT
-,TRBV27,TRBJ2-7,many,CASSLIGVGEQYF,TGTGCCAGCAGTTTAATCGGGGTCGGAGAGCAGTACTTC
-,TRBV10-3,TRBJ1-1,many,CAISDPGRDMNTEAFF,TGTGCCATCAGTGACCCAGGGAGAGACATGAACACTGAAGCTTTCTTT
-,TRBV7-9,TRBJ2-1,-,CASSLPAAGYNEQFF,TGTGCCAGCAGCTTACCTGCCGCCGGGTACAATGAGCAGTTCTTC
-,TRBV3-1,TRBJ1-1,-,CASSQGYSDTEAFF,TGTGCCAGCAGCCAAGGGTATTCGGACACTGAAGCTTTCTTT
-,TRBV5-6,TRBJ2-3,few,CASSLLRQTTTDTQYF,TGTGCCAGCAGCTTGCTAAGGCAGACCACCACAGATACGCAGTATTTT
-,TRBV5-1,TRBJ1-1,few,CASSLRFRGETEAFF,TGCGCCAGCAGCTTGAGGTTCAGGGGCGAAACTGAAGCTTTCTTT
-,TRBV4-1,TRBJ2-2,few,CASSHPKQGPMYTGELFF,TGCGCCAGCAGCCATCCGAAACAGGGCCCCATGTATACCGGGGAGCTGTTTTTT